A selection of T cell receptor beta chains follows, all from one sample in a study of cytomegalovirus exposure and HLA in healthy donors. Produced via immunoSEQ multiplex PCR; TCRdb's table is partial and in-frame only. This sample yields 35,000 to 45,000 clones, of which around 50% are seen a single time; 6.2% belongs to the top ten. Sequencing was carried out using PBMCs. The receptors shown here come from a woman aged 40 to 50 in good health and CMV-seropositive. CDR3s include the opening cysteine and the closing phenylalanine or tryptophan. The D gene is left open where the match is weak. Some rows have no size entry. The others give once, few or many, or a class for an expanded clone.

v_gene: TRBV6-1; d_gene: TRBD1; j_gene: TRBJ1-1; abundance: .; CDR3nt: TGTGCCAGCAGTGAAAGGGACAGTCGGGCTTTCTTT; CDR3aa: CASSERDSRAFF
v_gene: TRBV30; d_gene: .; j_gene: TRBJ1-1; abundance: .; CDR3nt: TGTGCCTGGAGTGTAGGCGGTAGGGGCACTGAAGCTTTCTTT; CDR3aa: CAWSVGGRGTEAFF
v_gene: TRBV5-4; d_gene: TRBD1; j_gene: TRBJ1-2; abundance: few; CDR3nt: TGTGCCAGCAGCCTTATCGTAGACAGGGGACCCGATGGCTACACCTTC; CDR3aa: CASSLIVDRGPDGYTF
v_gene: TRBV25-1; d_gene: TRBD1; j_gene: TRBJ1-5; abundance: .; CDR3nt: TGTGCCAGCAGCGACAGGGGGCATCAGCCCCAGCATTTT; CDR3aa: CASSDRGHQPQHF
v_gene: TRBV7-8; d_gene: TRBD1; j_gene: TRBJ1-6; abundance: .; CDR3nt: TGTGCCAGCAGCGCGGACAGGGTTTCACCCCTCCACTTT; CDR3aa: CASSADRVSPLHF
v_gene: TRBV7-9; d_gene: .; j_gene: TRBJ1-2; abundance: once; CDR3nt: TGTGCCAGCAGCTTAGTGGGGGGATCGATGGGCTACACCTTC; CDR3aa: CASSLVGGSMGYTF
v_gene: TRBV10-1; d_gene: TRBD2; j_gene: TRBJ2-3; abundance: .; CDR3nt: TGCGCCAGCAGCTCTAGCGGGGCTAGCACAGATACGCAGTATTTT; CDR3aa: CASSSSGASTDTQYF
v_gene: TRBV7-2; d_gene: .; j_gene: TRBJ1-5; abundance: .; CDR3nt: TGTGCCAGCAGCTTATGGGCTTCGGGCAATCAGCCCCAGCATTTT; CDR3aa: CASSLWASGNQPQHF
v_gene: TRBV2; d_gene: .; j_gene: TRBJ2-6; abundance: .; CDR3nt: TGTGCCAGCAGTGTCGGGGCAGGGGTCTCTGGGGCCAACGTCCTGACTTTC; CDR3aa: CASSVGAGVSGANVLTF
v_gene: TRBV28; d_gene: .; j_gene: TRBJ2-1; abundance: few; CDR3nt: TGTGCCAGCAGCCGCGGCTCGAAGGAGCAGTTCTTC; CDR3aa: CASSRGSKEQFF
v_gene: TRBV10-3; d_gene: TRBD1; j_gene: TRBJ1-2; abundance: .; CDR3nt: TGTGCCATCTTTCCGGGACAGGGGTTAGCTAACTATGGCTACACCTTC; CDR3aa: CAIFPGQGLANYGYTF
v_gene: TRBV4-3; d_gene: .; j_gene: TRBJ2-3; abundance: .; CDR3nt: TGCGCCAGCAGCCAAGAATTCCGGGAATCAGATACGCAGTATTTT; CDR3aa: CASSQEFRESDTQYF
v_gene: TRBV10-3; d_gene: .; j_gene: TRBJ1-2; abundance: .; CDR3nt: TGTGCCGCCTACCAGACAGCCCAGTATGGCTACACCTTC; CDR3aa: CAAYQTAQYGYTF
v_gene: TRBV5-1; d_gene: TRBD2; j_gene: TRBJ2-1; abundance: few; CDR3nt: TGCGCCAGCATAGCCCTTAGCGGGGGAGGCAATGAGCAGTTCTTC; CDR3aa: CASIALSGGGNEQFF
v_gene: TRBV2; d_gene: .; j_gene: TRBJ1-2; abundance: .; CDR3nt: TGTGCCAGCAGTGAAAAGGAGATCTATGGCTACACCTTC; CDR3aa: CASSEKEIYGYTF
v_gene: TRBV5-6; d_gene: TRBD2; j_gene: TRBJ2-6; abundance: few; CDR3nt: TGTGCCAGCAGCTTGGTAGGGGCTAGCGGGGCGGAAGGGGCCAACGTCCTGACTTTC; CDR3aa: CASSLVGASGAEGANVLTF
v_gene: TRBV5-4; d_gene: TRBD1; j_gene: TRBJ2-7; abundance: medium-sized; CDR3nt: TGTGCCAGCAGCCTGGGACAGGGGATAGGCTACGAGCAGTACTTC; CDR3aa: CASSLGQGIGYEQYF
v_gene: TRBV5-6; d_gene: .; j_gene: TRBJ2-4; abundance: .; CDR3nt: TGTGCCAGCAGCTTAGGAGGAGCCAAAAACATTCAGTACTTC; CDR3aa: CASSLGGAKNIQYF
v_gene: TRBV18; d_gene: TRBD1; j_gene: TRBJ1-4; abundance: few; CDR3nt: TGTGCCAGCTCACCAGGCGGGACAGGGTCTGAAAAACTGTTTTTT; CDR3aa: CASSPGGTGSEKLFF
v_gene: TRBV5-1; d_gene: TRBD1; j_gene: TRBJ1-1; abundance: .; CDR3nt: TGCGCCAGCAGAATTGGGACAGGGCAGAACACTGAAGCTTTCTTT; CDR3aa: CASRIGTGQNTEAFF
v_gene: TRBV30; d_gene: .; j_gene: TRBJ1-5; abundance: few; CDR3nt: TGTGCCTGGAGTGACACCGGGGCCCAGCATTTT; CDR3aa: CAWSDTGAQHF
v_gene: TRBV2; d_gene: TRBD1; j_gene: TRBJ2-1; abundance: .; CDR3nt: TGTGCCAGCACCACGGGGACAGGGCTCCCCAATGAGCAGTTCTTC; CDR3aa: CASTTGTGLPNEQFF
v_gene: TRBV4-3; d_gene: .; j_gene: TRBJ1-2; abundance: medium-sized; CDR3nt: TGCGCCAGCAGCCAAGAGGAGGGGAGCTATGGCTACACCTTC; CDR3aa: CASSQEEGSYGYTF
v_gene: TRBV7-9; d_gene: .; j_gene: TRBJ2-1; abundance: .; CDR3nt: TGTGCCAGCAGCTCCGTTCGGGCTAGCTCGTACAATGAGCAGTTCTTC; CDR3aa: CASSSVRASSYNEQFF
v_gene: TRBV9; d_gene: TRBD2; j_gene: TRBJ2-1; abundance: .; CDR3nt: TGTGCCAGCAGCGTAGGCAGCTCCGGGGGGATCGGTGAGCAGTTCTTC; CDR3aa: CASSVGSSGGIGEQFF
v_gene: TRBV19; d_gene: TRBD1; j_gene: TRBJ1-4; abundance: .; CDR3nt: TGTGCCAGTAGTATTCTTTTTAAGGAGCGGGCAGGGGGGAAACGAAAACTGTTTTTT; CDR3aa: CASSILFKERAGGKRKLFF
v_gene: TRBV7-2; d_gene: .; j_gene: TRBJ1-2; abundance: .; CDR3nt: TGTGCCAGCAGCTTAGATCTTAGCGGCGGCTACACCTTC; CDR3aa: CASSLDLSGGYTF
v_gene: TRBV4-3; d_gene: TRBD1; j_gene: TRBJ2-1; abundance: .; CDR3nt: TGCGCCAGCAGCCAGCCAGGGGGCAATGAGCAGTTCTTC; CDR3aa: CASSQPGGNEQFF
v_gene: TRBV7-6; d_gene: .; j_gene: TRBJ1-1; abundance: few; CDR3nt: TGTGCCAGCAGCGATATTGGGAGCACTGAAGCTTTCTTT; CDR3aa: CASSDIGSTEAFF
v_gene: TRBV18; d_gene: .; j_gene: TRBJ1-2; abundance: .; CDR3nt: TGTGCCAGCTCAAAAGCCTGGACAGATGGCTACACCTTC; CDR3aa: CASSKAWTDGYTF
v_gene: TRBV4-1; d_gene: .; j_gene: TRBJ1-1; abundance: once; CDR3nt: TGCGCCAGCAGCCAAGAAGTACAGGGCGTCCGGAACACTGAAGCTTTCTTT; CDR3aa: CASSQEVQGVRNTEAFF
v_gene: TRBV10-1; d_gene: .; j_gene: TRBJ1-1; abundance: medium-sized; CDR3nt: TGCGCCAGCAGTCGACGGGAGAACACTGAAGCTTTCTTT; CDR3aa: CASSRRENTEAFF
v_gene: TRBV9; d_gene: .; j_gene: TRBJ1-2; abundance: .; CDR3nt: TGTGCCAGCAGCGTAGAGGACACCCCATATGGCTACACCTTC; CDR3aa: CASSVEDTPYGYTF
v_gene: TRBV12-5; d_gene: TRBD1; j_gene: TRBJ2-4; abundance: .; CDR3nt: TGTGCTAGTGGTTTGACCCGAGACAGGGGGGTCACCAAAAACATTCAGTACTTC; CDR3aa: CASGLTRDRGVTKNIQYF
v_gene: TRBV5-1; d_gene: TRBD1; j_gene: TRBJ1-2; abundance: few; CDR3nt: TGCGCCAGCAGCACACAGGGGGCGGGTGGCTACACCTTC; CDR3aa: CASSTQGAGGYTF
v_gene: TRBV15; d_gene: .; j_gene: TRBJ1-3; abundance: .; CDR3nt: TGTGCCACCAGCAATGGCCGCGGAGGAAACACCATATATTTT; CDR3aa: CATSNGRGGNTIYF
v_gene: TRBV30; d_gene: .; j_gene: TRBJ1-1; abundance: .; CDR3nt: TGTGCCTGGAACTATGAGAACACTGAAGCTTTCTTT; CDR3aa: CAWNYENTEAFF
v_gene: TRBV7-8; d_gene: .; j_gene: TRBJ1-2; abundance: few; CDR3nt: TGTGCCAGCAGCTCAACAGGCGCTGGCTACACCTTC; CDR3aa: CASSSTGAGYTF
v_gene: TRBV27; d_gene: .; j_gene: TRBJ2-7; abundance: .; CDR3nt: TGTGCCAGCAGACTACAGGGCACCTACGAGCAGTACTTC; CDR3aa: CASRLQGTYEQYF
v_gene: TRBV28; d_gene: TRBD1; j_gene: TRBJ1-4; abundance: medium-sized; CDR3nt: TGTGCCAGCAGTTTAGTGGAGGGGGCAAGTGAAAAACTGTTTTTT; CDR3aa: CASSLVEGASEKLFF
v_gene: TRBV28; d_gene: .; j_gene: TRBJ1-4; abundance: .; CDR3nt: TGTGCCAGCACTCCGGGGGGGGGAGTGGAAAAACTGTTTTTT; CDR3aa: CASTPGGGVEKLFF
v_gene: TRBV4-1; d_gene: .; j_gene: TRBJ1-4; abundance: once; CDR3nt: TGCGCCAGCAGCCGAGACCTGACAGGCCTTAATGAAAAACTGTTTTTT; CDR3aa: CASSRDLTGLNEKLFF
v_gene: TRBV5-1; d_gene: TRBD2; j_gene: TRBJ2-1; abundance: .; CDR3nt: TGCGCCAGCAGCTTGGAACAGCGGGGAAAGCAGTTCTTC; CDR3aa: CASSLEQRGKQFF
v_gene: TRBV4-1; d_gene: TRBD2; j_gene: TRBJ2-7; abundance: .; CDR3nt: TGCGCCAGCAGCCAAGATCTGAGTAGCGGGGGACACTACGAGCAGTACTTC; CDR3aa: CASSQDLSSGGHYEQYF
v_gene: TRBV7-2; d_gene: .; j_gene: TRBJ1-5; abundance: .; CDR3nt: TGTGCCAGCAGCCCTATTAGCAATCAGCCCCAGCATTTT; CDR3aa: CASSPISNQPQHF
v_gene: TRBV10-3; d_gene: .; j_gene: TRBJ1-6; abundance: .; CDR3nt: TGTGCCATCAGTGGTCCAGGGGACAATTCACCCCTCCACTTT; CDR3aa: CAISGPGDNSPLHF
v_gene: TRBV28; d_gene: TRBD1; j_gene: TRBJ1-5; abundance: .; CDR3nt: TGTGCCAGCAGGAGAAGGGGGCGCCGGGATCAGCCCCAGCATTTT; CDR3aa: CASRRRGRRDQPQHF
v_gene: TRBV11-3; d_gene: .; j_gene: TRBJ1-1; abundance: .; CDR3nt: TGTGCCAGCAGCTTCGGGGACACTGAAGCTTTCTTT; CDR3aa: CASSFGDTEAFF
v_gene: TRBV6-5; d_gene: TRBD1; j_gene: TRBJ1-2; abundance: few; CDR3nt: TGTGCCAGCAGTTACGGGGTACAGGGGGCCTATGGCTACACCTTC; CDR3aa: CASSYGVQGAYGYTF
v_gene: TRBV5-4; d_gene: TRBD1; j_gene: TRBJ2-2; abundance: few; CDR3nt: TGTGCCAGCAGCGACGACAGGGGACGTCAAAGTGGGGAGCTGTTTTTT; CDR3aa: CASSDDRGRQSGELFF
v_gene: TRBV2; d_gene: .; j_gene: TRBJ1-5; abundance: few; CDR3nt: TGTGCCAGCAGTGATAGGGGGTCGGACAATCAGCCCCAGCATTTT; CDR3aa: CASSDRGSDNQPQHF
v_gene: TRBV18; d_gene: TRBD1; j_gene: TRBJ1-1; abundance: .; CDR3nt: TGTGCCAGCTCACCTAGAGAGACAGGGGCTGGCACTGAAGCTTTCTTT; CDR3aa: CASSPRETGAGTEAFF
v_gene: TRBV9; d_gene: .; j_gene: TRBJ1-2; abundance: .; CDR3nt: TGTGCCAGCAGCGTAAATGCGGGGGAAGGGGAACACTATGGCTACACCTTC; CDR3aa: CASSVNAGEGEHYGYTF